This T cell receptor (beta chain) came from a study of glioma-infiltrating T cells. The iRepertoire nested amplicon-rescue multiplex PCR amplified TCR alpha and beta CDR3s from RNA. From the multiplex PCR reads, TCRdb called clonotypes with MiXCR, one entry per CDR3 protein. Counted here are under 200,000 distinct CDR3 sequences, around 40% occurring once; the ten biggest clones make up around 4.9%. Germline V CDR1 and CDR2: SGHNT, YYREEE (reference sequence). This CDR3 is built from 17 residues. J was trimmed by 4 bases and V by 0 bases; bases with no gene match: 10. Source material: glioma tissue, nonneoplastic brain tissue, or PBMCs (not recorded which). The rearrangement joins TRBV5-4 to TRBJ2-5, with 9 bases that match TRBD1. The receptor was derived from a human donor with low-grade glioma or glioblastoma, undergoing nonglioma brain surgery, or in good health (not recorded which). Written as DNA, the CDR3 is TGTGCCAGCAGCTTGGGACAGGGGGGTTTAGTCCGAGAGACCCAGTACTTC. Protein sequence: CASSLGQGGLVRETQYF. The variable domain in full, with the rest retrieved from reference TRBV5-4 and TRBJ2-5, is ETGVTQSPTHLIKTRGQQVTLRCSSQSGHNTVSWYQQALGQGPQFIFQYYREEENGRGNFPPRFSGLQFPNYSSELNVNALELDDSALYLCASSLGQGGLVRETQYFGPGTRLLVL.